The entry below describes one T cell receptor beta chain. Its antigen remains unidentified. Per-base quality was not reported, and no clone a single base away is much larger than it. Libraries were prepared through the immunoSEQ multiplex PCR assay. DNA from the CD4+ T cells that had been cultured and isolated underwent TCR beta CDR3 sequencing. The source study handled its data this way. The analysis removed non-productive TCR sequences, trimmed reads to the CDR3 region, and retained only CDR3s that were 7 or more amino acids long. Antigen-specific clonotypes were identified using the MANAFEST web app by comparison of expansion in peptide wells against reference cultures. To count as positive, a clone had to show expansion at FDR<0.05 compared with the reference and with all other wells, an odds ratio above 5, and a frequency above 0.1% in two replicate wells. A clonotype was defined as cross-reactive if the clonotype was significantly expanded both in SARS-CoV-2 spike wells and in at least one common cold coronavirus spike condition. CDR3 similarity was assessed by Levenshtein distance with the stringdist R package, and unrooted trees were built with ape in R 3.6.1. This immuneACCESS table, as held by TCRdb, lists in-frame sequences with V and J called but not all clones. Of the missing ones, under half trace to an unresolved V gene in checked studies; the others have no known cause. The V and J calls and clone size were taken over from that table, and D and trimming were inferred from the DNA. Across this sample there are 78,000 or so clones, with 78% seen only once. The leading ten clones occupy roughly 10% of the sample.

CDR1 and CDR2 were assigned from the germline V gene (reference sequence) as LNHDA and SQIVND. Germline trimming amounts to 2 bases on V and 6 bases on J, with 19 as the count of junction bases outside the gene matches. The CDR3 measures 20 amino acids from cysteine to phenylalanine. Of all the DNA, just the CDR3 is kept, 60 bases in frame from base 1. The ViraFEST assay stimulated PBMC with viral peptide pools and then used TCR sequencing to identify antigen-specific CD4+ T cell clonotypes by expansion. After about 10 days of culture, CD4+ T cells were isolated with the EasySep CD4+ T cell isolation kit. Healthy vaccine recipients had no prior SARS-CoV-2 infection, confirmed by negative nucleocapsid antibodies before and after vaccination. Each well held 2 million to 2.5 million PBMC cultured in IMDM containing around 5.1% human AB serum, around 9.3 IU/ml IL-2 and gentamicin, along with roughly 10 ug/ml peptides. Half of the culture medium was replaced with fresh IL-2-containing medium on days 3 and 7. Unless otherwise noted, each peptide stimulation condition was cultured in triplicate wells. PBMC were separated from whole blood using Ficoll-Paque Plus gradient centrifugation and were then either cryopreserved at -140C or used fresh. The spike proteins of SARS-CoV-2 and of the common cold coronaviruses HCoV-NL63, HCoV-OC43 and HCoV-229E were spanned by overlapping peptide pools. Genomic DNA was extracted from cultured CD4+ T cells with the QIAamp micro DNA kit.

The data were taken from a study of vaccination effects on CD4 cells after COVID-19 (dated by TCRdb to the early 2020s). With regard to the full study: Participants received two doses of either the BNT162b2 or the mRNA-1273 mRNA SARS-CoV-2 vaccine. In both COVID-19 convalescent patients and infection-naive vaccine recipients, the study compared SARS-CoV-2 spike-specific CD4+ TCR repertoires from before mRNA vaccination with those from after it. Altogether, about 10 COVID-19 convalescent patients and a few SARS-CoV-2-naive healthy vaccine recipients made up the full study. The Oncomine TCR Beta short-read assay on an Illumina iSeq 100 was used to sequence cultures from other donors in the study.

Broader findings and caveats from the paper: At late post-vaccination timepoints, both infection-induced and vaccine-induced clones showed marked clonal contraction, consistent with waning T cell responses. The study was limited by a small number of convalescent patients, and early post-infection timepoints were lacking. Among healthy vaccine recipients, nearly all vaccine-induced clones were SARS-CoV-2 mono-reactive, and just 1 of 255 was cross-reactive with common cold coronaviruses.

The sequence derives from a human donor who received a COVID-19 vaccine. The chain was built from TRBV19 and TRBJ2-2; TRBD1 agrees with 9 junctional bases. This sample comprised CD4+ T cells from PBMCs cultured with SARS-CoV-2 spike peptides, obtained before COVID-19 vaccination. The cell subset or site label for this specimen denotes: SARS-CoV-2 spike overlapping peptide pool stimulation. The nucleotide sequence reads as follows: TGTGCCAGTAGTATACATGGACAGGGGACTTCATTCGGTGGGTCCGGGGAGCTGTTTTTT. This yields the protein CASSIHGQGTSFGGSGELFF.